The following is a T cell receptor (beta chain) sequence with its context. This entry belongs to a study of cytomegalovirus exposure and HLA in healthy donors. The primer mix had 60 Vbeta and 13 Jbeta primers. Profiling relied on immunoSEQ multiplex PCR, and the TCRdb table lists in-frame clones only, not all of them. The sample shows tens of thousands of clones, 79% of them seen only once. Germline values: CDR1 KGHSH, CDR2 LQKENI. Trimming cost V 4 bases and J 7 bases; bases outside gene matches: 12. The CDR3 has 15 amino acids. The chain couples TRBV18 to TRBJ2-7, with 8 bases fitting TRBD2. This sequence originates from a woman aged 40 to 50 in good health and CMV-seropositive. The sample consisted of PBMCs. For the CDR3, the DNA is TGTGCCAGCTCACTCAAAGCGCGGGGGGAGGGTGAGCAGTACTTC. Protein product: CASSLKARGEGEQYF.